The 6 T cell receptor beta chains reported below all come from one sample, sequenced in a study of shared clonotypes between healthy human individuals. The naive CD8 subset, CD45RO-negative cells positively selected for CCR7, excluded terminally differentiated effector memory CD45RA+ cells. Measured with immunoSEQ multiplex PCR; TCRdb has only the in-frame clones, and not every one. The sample holds about 2.1 million clones, 85% to 95% seen once. The specimen sequenced was naive CD8+ T cells from PBMCs. These receptor sequences come from a man younger than 30 in good health. Some clones in this sample may be carry-over from other donors' samples.

Only a few counts were recorded for this clone. The chain carries TRBV27 and TRBJ2-7; TRBD2 is a possible D gene (6 bases). Germline V gene lookup returns CDR1 MNHEY and CDR2 SMNVEV (reference sequence). The ends were cut back, 2 bases at V and 2 bases at J, with 16 bases in the middle. The CDR3 sequence is 16 residues long. In DNA, the CDR3 is TGTGCCAGCAGTTTAGGTGCTAGCGCCCTACCCTACGAGCAGTACTTC. This translates into CASSLGASALPYEQYF.

The chain links TRBV28 to TRBJ1-1; D remains ambiguous. Between the trimmed V and J ends, which lost 3 bases and 3 bases, there was a span of 8 bases. The germline gives CDR1 MDHEN, CDR2 SYDVKM. The CDR3 spans 13 residues. For the CDR3, the DNA is TGTGCCAGCAGTTTTCGGTTGGACACTGAAGCTTTCTTT. This sequence encodes CASSFRLDTEAFF. The full variable domain, with the rest looked up from reference TRBV28 and TRBJ1-1, is DVKVTQSSRYLVKRTGEKVFLECVQDMDHENMFWYRQDPGLGLRLIYFSYDVKMKEKGDIPEGYSVSREKKERFSLILESASTNQTSMYLCASSFRLDTEAFFGQGTRLTVV.

This CDR3 is CASRYGQDLLQFSGNTIYF. The CDR3 DNA reads as TGTGCCAGCAGGTACGGACAGGACTTGCTCCAGTTCTCTGGAAACACCATATATTTT. The V gene is TRBV11-2, the J gene TRBJ1-3; 7 bases are a match to TRBD1. Germline lookup yields CDR1 SGHAT and CDR2 FQNNGV. This CDR3 contains 19 residues. J lost 0 bases, V lost 6 bases, and 17 bases had no gene match. The full variable domain, in which reference TRBV11-2 and TRBJ1-3 provide the parts outside the CDR3, is EAGVAQSPRYKIIEKRQSVAFWCNPISGHATLYWYQQILGQGPKLLIQFQNNGVVDDSQLPKDRFSAERLKGVDSTLKIQPAKLEDSAVYLCASRYGQDLLQFSGNTIYFGEGSWLTVV.

The V and J genes are TRBV7-8 and TRBJ2-7; no clear D. The germline V and J ends were trimmed by 5 bases and 9 bases, with 17 bases remaining between them. The CDR3 runs 13 residues. Germline lookup yields CDR1 SGHVS and CDR2 FQNEAQ. The CDR3 DNA is TGTGCCAGCAGCCAACCCGGGTCGACGAGGCAGTACTTC. Its protein is CASSQPGSTRQYF.

This rearrangement joins TRBV6-1 to TRBJ2-1; D call uncertain. CDR1 MNHNS and CDR2 SASEGT come from the germline V gene. The CDR3 spans 12 residues. V lost 4 bases, J lost 9 bases, and 10 bases lay in between. The CDR3: CASSVMVLEQFF. In DNA form, the CDR3 reads TGTGCCAGCAGTGTTATGGTTCTTGAGCAGTTCTTC.

The chain uses TRBV4-2 and TRBJ2-7; the D call may be TRBD1 or TRBD2 (5 bases each). V was trimmed by 1 base and J by 4 bases, leaving 20 bases between them. Germline-derived CDR1 and CDR2 are LGHNA and YNFKEQ. There are 17 residues in the CDR3. CDR3 DNA sequence: TGTGCCAGCAGCCAAGGGGGGACGGTAAGACGACATTACGAGCAGTACTTC. Protein sequence: CASSQGGTVRRHYEQYF.